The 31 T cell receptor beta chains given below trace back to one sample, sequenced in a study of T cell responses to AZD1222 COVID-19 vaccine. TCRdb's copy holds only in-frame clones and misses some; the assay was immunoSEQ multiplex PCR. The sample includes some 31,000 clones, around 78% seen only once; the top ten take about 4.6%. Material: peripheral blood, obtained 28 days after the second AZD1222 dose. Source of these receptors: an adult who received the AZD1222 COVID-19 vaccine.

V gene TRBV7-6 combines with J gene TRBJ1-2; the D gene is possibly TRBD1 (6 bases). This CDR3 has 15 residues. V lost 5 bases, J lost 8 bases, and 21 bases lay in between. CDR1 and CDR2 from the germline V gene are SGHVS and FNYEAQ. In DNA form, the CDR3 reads TGTGCCAGCAGCCGACTCGGAAAGGGGGAGGGAGGCTACACCTTC. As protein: CASSRLGKGEGGYTF.

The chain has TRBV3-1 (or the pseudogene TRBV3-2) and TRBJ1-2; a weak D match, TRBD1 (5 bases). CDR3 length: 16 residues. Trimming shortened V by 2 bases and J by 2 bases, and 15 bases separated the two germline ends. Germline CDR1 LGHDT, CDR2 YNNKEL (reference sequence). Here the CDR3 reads CASSQSSGTGNYGYTF. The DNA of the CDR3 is TGTGCCAGCAGCCAATCCTCCGGGACGGGAAACTATGGCTACACCTTC.

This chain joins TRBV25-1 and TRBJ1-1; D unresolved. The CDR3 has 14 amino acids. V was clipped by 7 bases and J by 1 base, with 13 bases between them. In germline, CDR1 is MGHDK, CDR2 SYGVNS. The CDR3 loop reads CASTPYPGNTEAFF. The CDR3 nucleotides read TGTGCCAGCACCCCGTATCCGGGGAACACTGAAGCTTTCTTT.

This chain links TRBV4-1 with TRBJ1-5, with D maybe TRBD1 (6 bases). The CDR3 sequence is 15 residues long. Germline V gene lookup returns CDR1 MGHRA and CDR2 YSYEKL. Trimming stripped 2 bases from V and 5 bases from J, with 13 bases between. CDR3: CASSQNRVSDQPQHF. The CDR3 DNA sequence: TGCGCCAGCAGCCAAAACAGGGTCTCGGATCAGCCCCAGCATTTT.

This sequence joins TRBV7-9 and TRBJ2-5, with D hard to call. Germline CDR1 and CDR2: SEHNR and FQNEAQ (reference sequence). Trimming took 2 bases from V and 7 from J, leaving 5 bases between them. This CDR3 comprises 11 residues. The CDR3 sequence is CASSLWGTQYF. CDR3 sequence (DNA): TGTGCCAGCAGCTTATGGGGGACCCAGTACTTC.

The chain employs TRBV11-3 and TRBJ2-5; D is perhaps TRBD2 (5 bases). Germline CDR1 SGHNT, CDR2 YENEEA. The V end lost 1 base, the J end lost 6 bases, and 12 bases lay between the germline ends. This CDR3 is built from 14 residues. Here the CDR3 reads CASSLGGGRKTQYF. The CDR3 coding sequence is TGTGCCAGCAGCTTAGGAGGAGGCAGAAAGACCCAGTACTTC.

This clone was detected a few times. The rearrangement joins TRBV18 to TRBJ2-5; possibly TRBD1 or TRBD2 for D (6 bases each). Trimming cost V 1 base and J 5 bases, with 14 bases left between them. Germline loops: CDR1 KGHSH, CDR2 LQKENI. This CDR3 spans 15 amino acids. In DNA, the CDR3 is TGTGCCAGCTCACCACGCGCTCAGGGGACTGAGACCCAGTACTTC. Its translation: CASSPRAQGTETQYF. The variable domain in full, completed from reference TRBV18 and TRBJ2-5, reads NAGVMQNPRHLVRRRGQEARLRCSPMKGHSHVYWYRQLPEEGLKFMVYLQKENIIDESGMPKERFSAEFPKEGPSILRIQQVVRGDSAAYFCASSPRAQGTETQYFGPGTRLLVL.

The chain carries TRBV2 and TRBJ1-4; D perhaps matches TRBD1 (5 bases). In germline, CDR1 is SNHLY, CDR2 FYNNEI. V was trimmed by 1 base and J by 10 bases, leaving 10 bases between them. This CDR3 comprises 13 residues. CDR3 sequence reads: CASSEERGGKLFF. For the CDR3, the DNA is TGTGCCAGCAGTGAAGAGAGGGGAGGAAAACTGTTTTTT. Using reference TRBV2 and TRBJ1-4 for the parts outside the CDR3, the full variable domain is EPEVTQTPSHQVTQMGQEVILRCVPISNHLYFYWYRQILGQKVEFLVSFYNNEISEKSEIFDDQFSVERPDGSNFTLKIRSTKLEDSAMYFCASSEERGGKLFFGSGTQLSVL.

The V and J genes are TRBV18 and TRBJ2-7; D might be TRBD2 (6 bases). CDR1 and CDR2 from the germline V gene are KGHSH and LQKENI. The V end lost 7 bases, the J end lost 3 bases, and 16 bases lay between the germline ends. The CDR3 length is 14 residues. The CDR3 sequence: CASYLGEEYYEQYV. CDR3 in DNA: TGTGCCAGCTATCTTGGGGAGGAATACTACGAGCAGTACGTC.

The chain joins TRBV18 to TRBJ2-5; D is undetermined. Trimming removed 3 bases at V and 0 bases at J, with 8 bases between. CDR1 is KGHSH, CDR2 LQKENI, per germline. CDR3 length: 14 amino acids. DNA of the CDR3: TGTGCCAGCTCACCCGGACGGAACCAAGAGACCCAGTACTTC. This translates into CASSPGRNQETQYF.

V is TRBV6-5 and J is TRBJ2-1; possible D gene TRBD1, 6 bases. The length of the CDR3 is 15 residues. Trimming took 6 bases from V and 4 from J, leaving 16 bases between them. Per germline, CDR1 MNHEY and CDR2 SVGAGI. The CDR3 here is CASSLTGLRYNEQFF. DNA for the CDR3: TGTGCCAGCAGCCTAACAGGGTTACGATACAATGAGCAGTTCTTC.

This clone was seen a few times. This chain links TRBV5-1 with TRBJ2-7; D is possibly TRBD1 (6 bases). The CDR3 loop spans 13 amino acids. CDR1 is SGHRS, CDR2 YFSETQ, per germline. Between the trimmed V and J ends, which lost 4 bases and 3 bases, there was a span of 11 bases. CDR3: CASSPDSYYEQYF. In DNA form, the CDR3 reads TGCGCCAGCAGCCCGGACAGTTACTACGAGCAGTACTTC. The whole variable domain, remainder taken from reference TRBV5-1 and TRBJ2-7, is KAGVTQTPRYLIKTRGQQVTLSCSPISGHRSVSWYQQTPGQGLQFLFEYFSETQRNKGNFPGRFSGRQFSNSRSEMNVSTLELGDSALYLCASSPDSYYEQYFGPGTRLTVT.

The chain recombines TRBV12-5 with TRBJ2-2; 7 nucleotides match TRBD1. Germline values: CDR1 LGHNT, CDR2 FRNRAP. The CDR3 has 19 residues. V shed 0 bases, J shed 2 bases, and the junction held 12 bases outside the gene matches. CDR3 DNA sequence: TGTGCTAGTGGTTTGGTTCATTCCCTCGGGACAGTCAACACCGGGGAGCTGTTTTTT. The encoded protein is CASGLVHSLGTVNTGELFF. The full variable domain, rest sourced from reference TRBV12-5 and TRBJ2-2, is DARVTQTPRHKVTEMGQEVTMRCQPILGHNTVFWYRQTMMQGLELLAYFRNRAPLDDSGMPKDRFSAEMPDATLATLKIQPSEPRDSAVYFCASGLVHSLGTVNTGELFFGEGSRLTVL.

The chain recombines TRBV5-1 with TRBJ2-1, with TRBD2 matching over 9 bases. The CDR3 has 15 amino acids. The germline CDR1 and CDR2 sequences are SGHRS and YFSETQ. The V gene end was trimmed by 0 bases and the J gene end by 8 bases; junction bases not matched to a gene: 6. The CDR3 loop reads CASSLADSGRDEQFF. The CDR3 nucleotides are TGCGCCAGCAGCTTGGCAGATAGCGGGAGAGATGAGCAGTTCTTC.

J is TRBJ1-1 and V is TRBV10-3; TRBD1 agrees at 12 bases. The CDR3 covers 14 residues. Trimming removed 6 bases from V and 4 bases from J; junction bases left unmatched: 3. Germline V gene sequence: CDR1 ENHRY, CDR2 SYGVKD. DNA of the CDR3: TGTGCCATCAGCAGGGGACAGGGGGCCACTGAAGCTTTCTTT. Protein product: CAISRGQGATEAFF.

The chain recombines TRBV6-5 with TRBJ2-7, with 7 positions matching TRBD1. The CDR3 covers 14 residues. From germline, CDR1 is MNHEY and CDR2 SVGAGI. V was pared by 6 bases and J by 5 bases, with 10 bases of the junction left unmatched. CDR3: CASSRRQGIHEQYF. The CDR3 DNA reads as TGTGCCAGCAGCCGTAGACAGGGCATCCACGAGCAGTACTTC.

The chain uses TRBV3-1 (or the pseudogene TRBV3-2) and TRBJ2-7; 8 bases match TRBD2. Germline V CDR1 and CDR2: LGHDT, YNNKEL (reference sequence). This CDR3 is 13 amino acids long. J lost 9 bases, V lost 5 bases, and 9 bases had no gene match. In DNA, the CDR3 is TGTGCCAGCAGCGGCATAGCGGGGCTCGGGCAGTACTTC. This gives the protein CASSGIAGLGQYF.

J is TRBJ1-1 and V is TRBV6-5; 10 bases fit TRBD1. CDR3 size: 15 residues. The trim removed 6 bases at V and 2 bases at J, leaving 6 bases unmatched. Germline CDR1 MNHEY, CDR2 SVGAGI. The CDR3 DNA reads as TGTGCCAGCAGCCGTCCGACAGGGGGCAACACTGAAGCTTTCTTT. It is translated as CASSRPTGGNTEAFF.

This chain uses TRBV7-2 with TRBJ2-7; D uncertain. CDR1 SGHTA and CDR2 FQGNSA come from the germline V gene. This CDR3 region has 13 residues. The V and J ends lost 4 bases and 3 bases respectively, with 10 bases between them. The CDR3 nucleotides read TGTGCCAGCAGCTCCCCGGACCACTACGAGCAGTACGTC. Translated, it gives CASSSPDHYEQYV.

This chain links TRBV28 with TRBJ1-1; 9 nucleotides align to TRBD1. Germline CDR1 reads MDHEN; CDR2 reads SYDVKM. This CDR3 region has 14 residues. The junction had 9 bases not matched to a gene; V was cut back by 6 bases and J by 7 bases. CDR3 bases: TGTGCCAGCAGCGCTCCGGGACAGGGTAATGAAGCTTTCTTT. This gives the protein CASSAPGQGNEAFF.

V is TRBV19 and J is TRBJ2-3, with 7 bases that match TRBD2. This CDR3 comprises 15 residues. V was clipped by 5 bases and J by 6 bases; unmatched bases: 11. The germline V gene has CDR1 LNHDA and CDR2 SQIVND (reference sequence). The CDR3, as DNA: TGTGCCAGTAGTGGCAGCGGGAAGGTCGTGGATACGCAGTATTTT. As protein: CASSGSGKVVDTQYF.

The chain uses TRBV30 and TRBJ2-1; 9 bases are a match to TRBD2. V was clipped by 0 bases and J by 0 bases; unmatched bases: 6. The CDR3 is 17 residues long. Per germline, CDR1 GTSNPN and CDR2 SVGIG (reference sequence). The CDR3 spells CAWSVLAGGFSYNEQFF. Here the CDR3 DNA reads TGTGCCTGGAGTGTACTTGCGGGAGGGTTCTCCTACAATGAGCAGTTCTTC.

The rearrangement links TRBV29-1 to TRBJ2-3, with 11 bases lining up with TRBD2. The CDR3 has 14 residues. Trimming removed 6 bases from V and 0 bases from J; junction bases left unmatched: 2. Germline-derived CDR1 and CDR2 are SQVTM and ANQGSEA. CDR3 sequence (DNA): TGCAGCGTCTCTAGCGGGGGGAGCACAGATACGCAGTATTTT. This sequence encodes CSVSSGGSTDTQYF.

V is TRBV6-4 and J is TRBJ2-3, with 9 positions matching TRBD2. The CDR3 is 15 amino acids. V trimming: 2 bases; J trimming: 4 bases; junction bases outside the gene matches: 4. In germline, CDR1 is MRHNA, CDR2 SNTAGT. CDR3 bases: TGTGCCAGCAGTGACCGACTAGCGGATTCAGATACGCAGTATTTT. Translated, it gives CASSDRLADSDTQYF.

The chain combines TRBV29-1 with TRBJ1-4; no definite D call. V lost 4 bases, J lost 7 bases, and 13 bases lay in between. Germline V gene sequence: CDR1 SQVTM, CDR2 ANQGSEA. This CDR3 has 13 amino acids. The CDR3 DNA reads TGCAGCGTTGTCGATCTCTTGGGTGAAAAACTGTTTTTT. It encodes CSVVDLLGEKLFF. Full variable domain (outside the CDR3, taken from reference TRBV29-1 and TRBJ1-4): SAVISQKPSRDICQRGTSLTIQCQVDSQVTMMFWYRQQPGQSLTLIATANQGSEATYESGFVIDKFPISRPNLTFSTLTVSNMSPEDSSIYLCSVVDLLGEKLFFGSGTQLSVL.

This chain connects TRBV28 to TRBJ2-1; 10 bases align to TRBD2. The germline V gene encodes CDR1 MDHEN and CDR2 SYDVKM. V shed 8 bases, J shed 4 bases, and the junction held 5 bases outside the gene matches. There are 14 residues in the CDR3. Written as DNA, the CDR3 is TGTGCCAGCCTTGGGACTAGCGCTTACAATGAGCAGTTCTTC. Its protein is CASLGTSAYNEQFF.

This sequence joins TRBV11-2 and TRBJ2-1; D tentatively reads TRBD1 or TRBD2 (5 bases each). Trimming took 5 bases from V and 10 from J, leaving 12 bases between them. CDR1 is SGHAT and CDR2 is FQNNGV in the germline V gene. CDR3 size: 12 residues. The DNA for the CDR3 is TGTGCCAGCAGCGTCCACGGGGACGAGCAGTTCTTC. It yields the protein CASSVHGDEQFF.

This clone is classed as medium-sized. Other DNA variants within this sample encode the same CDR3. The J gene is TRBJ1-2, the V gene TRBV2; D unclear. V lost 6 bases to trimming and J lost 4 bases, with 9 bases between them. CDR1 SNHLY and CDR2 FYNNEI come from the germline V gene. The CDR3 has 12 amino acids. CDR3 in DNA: TGTGCCAGCAGCGCGGCCGGCTATGGCTACACCTTC. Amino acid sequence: CASSAAGYGYTF.

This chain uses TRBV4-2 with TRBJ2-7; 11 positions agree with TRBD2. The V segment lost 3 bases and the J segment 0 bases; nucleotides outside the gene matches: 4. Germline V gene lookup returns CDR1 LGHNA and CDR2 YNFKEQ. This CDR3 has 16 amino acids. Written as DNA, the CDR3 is TGTGCCAGCAGCCAGGCCGGGACTAGCGGCTCCTACGAGCAGTACGTC. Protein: CASSQAGTSGSYEQYV.

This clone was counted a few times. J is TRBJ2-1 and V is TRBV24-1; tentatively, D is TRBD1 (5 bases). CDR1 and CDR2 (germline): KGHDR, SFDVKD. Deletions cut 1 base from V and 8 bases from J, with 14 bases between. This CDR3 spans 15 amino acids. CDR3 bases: TGTGCCACCAGTGATTTTGGGCAGGGAAAAGATGAGCAGTTCTTC. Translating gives CATSDFGQGKDEQFF.

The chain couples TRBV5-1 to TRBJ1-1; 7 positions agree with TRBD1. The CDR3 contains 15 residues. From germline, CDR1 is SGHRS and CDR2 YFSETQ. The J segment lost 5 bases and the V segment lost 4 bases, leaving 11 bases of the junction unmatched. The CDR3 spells CASSQETGRITEAFF. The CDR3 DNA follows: TGCGCCAGCAGCCAAGAGACAGGGAGAATAACTGAAGCTTTCTTT.